This is a list of T cell receptor beta chains from one sample in a study of shared clonotypes between healthy human individuals. The data were produced by immunoSEQ multiplex PCR, yet TCRdb's version contains in-frame clones alone and is incomplete. This table holds some 480,000 clones, around 80% found once. Sample: PBMCs. The receptors stem from a middle-aged woman in good health. Some clones in this sample may be carry-over from other donors' samples. CDR3s include the opening cysteine and the closing phenylalanine or tryptophan. The D gene is left open where the match is weak. The listing skips clone size in some rows; elsewhere it reads once, few, many or a size class.

TRBJ1-2	12	TRBV7-6	TRBD1	NA	TGTGCCAGCAGCTCTCACAGGGGTGGCTACACCTTC	CASSSHRGGYTF
TRBJ2-1	15	TRBV5-4	NA	NA	TGTGCCAGCAGCTTGGCGAGGTCGGGGTGGAATGAGCAGTTCTTC	CASSLARSGWNEQFF
TRBJ2-7	14	TRBV14	TRBD1	NA	TGTGCCAGCAGCCCCCGGGACAGGATCTACGAGCAGTACTTC	CASSPRDRIYEQYF
TRBJ2-2	14	TRBV5-1	NA	NA	TGCGCCAGCAGCTTGGAAGGGCCTGTGGGGGAGCTGTTTTTT	CASSLEGPVGELFF
TRBJ2-5	16	TRBV4-1	TRBD2	NA	TGCGCCAGCAGCTTTCGACTAGCGGGAGGGATAGAGACCCAGTACTTC	CASSFRLAGGIETQYF
TRBJ2-1	17	TRBV9	TRBD1	NA	TGTGCCAGCAGAGGAGGACCACGGACAGGGGGTTACAATGAGCAGTTCTTC	CASRGGPRTGGYNEQFF
TRBJ2-7	12	TRBV7-9	NA	few	TGTGCCAGCAGAACCCAGGGGTACGAGCAGTACTTC	CASRTQGYEQYF
TRBJ2-1	16	TRBV19	TRBD1	NA	TGTGCCAGTAGCCCTCGACAGGGCCGGCCCTACAATGAGCAGTTCTTC	CASSPRQGRPYNEQFF
TRBJ1-1	14	TRBV4-3	NA	NA	TGCGCCAGCAGCCAAGAAAGGCAGTCCTTGGAAACTTTCTTT	CASSQERQSLETFF
TRBJ2-5	13	TRBV28	TRBD2	NA	TGTGCCAGCACCTGGGGCGGGAGAGTGACCCAGTACTTC	CASTWGGRVTQYF
TRBJ2-1	15	TRBV2	TRBD2	once	TGTGCCAGCAGTGAACGGGCTAGCGGGGTCAATGAGCAGTTCTTC	CASSERASGVNEQFF
TRBJ1-4	12	TRBV28	NA	NA	TGTGCCAGCAGTTTAAGTAGCAAAAAACTGTTTTTT	CASSLSSKKLFF
TRBJ2-7	11	TRBV11-2	NA	NA	TGTGCCAGCAGCCAAAGGAGCGAGCAGTACTTC	CASSQRSEQYF
TRBJ2-3	15	TRBV11-2	NA	NA	TGTGCCAGCAGCTTAGGAAACCGAGGCACAGATACGCAGTATTTT	CASSLGNRGTDTQYF
TRBJ1-1	14	TRBV30	TRBD1	NA	TGTGCCTGGACGGAGACTAGGACAGGGCTTGAAGCTTTCTTT	CAWTETRTGLEAFF
TRBJ1-6	15	TRBV7-2	NA	NA	TGTGCCAGCAGCTTGGATCCGGACAGTTATTCACCCCTCCACTTT	CASSLDPDSYSPLHF
TRBJ1-1	16	TRBV5-1	NA	many	TGCGCCAGCAGCCGAGCATCGGGACCGAGAAACACTGAAGCTTTCTTT	CASSRASGPRNTEAFF
TRBJ1-2	16	TRBV5-1	NA	few	TGCGCCAGCAGCTTGGGTGAGACCCAGGGCGCCTATGGCTACACCTTC	CASSLGETQGAYGYTF
TRBJ2-7	14	TRBV5-6	TRBD1	once	TGTGCCAGCAGCTTCCGGGACAGGGCCTACGAGCAGTACTTC	CASSFRDRAYEQYF
TRBJ2-2	20	TRBV2	TRBD2	NA	TGTGCCAGCATTCCCACCCCGACTAGCGGGAGGGCCTGGTACACCGGGGAGCTGTTTTTT	CASIPTPTSGRAWYTGELFF
TRBJ2-1	16	TRBV5-1	NA	NA	TGCGCCAGCAGCTTGGTAGCGGTCAGCTCCTACAATGAGCAGTTCTTC	CASSLVAVSSYNEQFF
TRBJ1-1	13	TRBV28	NA	NA	TGTGCCAGCAGTTTAGAGGTGAACACTGAAGCTTTCTTT	CASSLEVNTEAFF
TRBJ1-1	15	TRBV9	NA	NA	TGTGCCAGCAGCGCCTCCGGGACGTTGAACACTGAAGCTTTCTTT	CASSASGTLNTEAFF
TRBJ1-1	15	TRBV18	TRBD1	NA	TGTGCCAGCTCACCTCGACAGGGAGAGAACACTGAAGCTTTCTTT	CASSPRQGENTEAFF
TRBJ2-1	16	TRBV7-3	TRBD1	NA	TGTGCCAGCAGCTTAGCGACGACAGGGGAGGTCGATGAGCAGTTCTTC	CASSLATTGEVDEQFF
TRBJ1-4	14	TRBV19	NA	NA	TGTGCCAGTAGCGGTGGCGGGGCTAATGAAAAACTGTTTTTT	CASSGGGANEKLFF
TRBJ2-2	15	TRBV18	NA	NA	TGTGCCAGCTCACCGCGGGGGCCGAACACCGGGGAGCTGTTTTTT	CASSPRGPNTGELFF
TRBJ2-7	13	TRBV14	NA	NA	TGTGCCAGCAGCCAAGGGGTCAGGATGGAGCAGTACTTC	CASSQGVRMEQYF
TRBJ2-1	15	TRBV11-2	TRBD2	NA	TGTGCCAGCAGCCTGACTAGCCCGAATATGGGTGAGCAGTTCTTC	CASSLTSPNMGEQFF
TRBJ2-1	18	TRBV19	TRBD2	few	TGTGCCAGTAGCCAGTACCAAAACCTAGCGGGAGTTAATCGTGAGCAGTTCTTC	CASSQYQNLAGVNREQFF
TRBJ1-1	13	TRBV10-3	NA	many	TGTGCCATCAGACTGTACGCGAACACTGAAGCTTTCTTT	CAIRLYANTEAFF
TRBJ1-2	13	TRBV5-4	NA	few	TGTGCCAGCAGCCCCGACGGACTCTATGGCTACACCTTC	CASSPDGLYGYTF
TRBJ1-2	13	TRBV7-2	NA	NA	TGTGCCAGCAGCTTCGAGCAGTCCTATGGCTACACCTTC	CASSFEQSYGYTF
TRBJ2-2	17	TRBV5-4	TRBD1	NA	TGTGCCAGCAGCTCGGGCCGGGACAGGGGTAACACCGGGGAGCTGTTTTTT	CASSSGRDRGNTGELFF
TRBJ2-7	18	TRBV18	TRBD2	NA	TGTGCCAGCTCACCACCGTTTAGCGGGAGGATGGACTCCTACGAGCAGTACTTC	CASSPPFSGRMDSYEQYF
TRBJ1-1	15	TRBV2	TRBD1	NA	TGTGCCAGCAGTGCCCTGACAGGGGGCTTCACTGAAGCTTTCTTT	CASSALTGGFTEAFF
TRBJ1-2	15	TRBV9	TRBD1	NA	TGTGCCAGCAGCGTGGAACAGGGGGCGAACTATGGCTACACCTTC	CASSVEQGANYGYTF
TRBJ2-7	15	TRBV4-2	TRBD2	few	TGTGCCAGCAGCCTAGCGGGAGGATTAGTGTACGAGCAGTACTTC	CASSLAGGLVYEQYF
TRBJ2-5	14	TRBV5-4	NA	NA	TGTGCCAGCAGCACCCTCTTGGCAGAGGAGACCCAGTACTTC	CASSTLLAEETQYF
TRBJ2-5	14	TRBV5-4	NA	NA	TGTGCCAGCAGCTTTAGCAGGGACCAAGAGACCCAGTACTTC	CASSFSRDQETQYF
TRBJ1-3	14	TRBV5-1	NA	few	TGCGCCAGCAGCGATACAGGGTCTGGAAACACCATATATTTT	CASSDTGSGNTIYF
TRBJ1-3	14	TRBV7-9	NA	NA	TGTGCCAGCAGGAGGGCTTTCTCTGGAAACACCATATATTTT	CASRRAFSGNTIYF
TRBJ2-3	16	TRBV5-1	NA	NA	TGCGCCAGCAGCTCTCAGGGGGGACTAGTCATGGATACGCAGTATTTT	CASSSQGGLVMDTQYF
TRBJ2-7	14	TRBV18	TRBD1	NA	TGTGCCAGCTCACCCGCAGGGGGCTTCGACGAGCAGTACTTC	CASSPAGGFDEQYF
TRBJ1-2	15	TRBV5-5	TRBD1	many	TGTGCCAGCAGCCTCGGACAGGGGGCAAGCTATGGCTACACCTTC	CASSLGQGASYGYTF
TRBJ2-7	15	TRBV11-2	NA	NA	TGTGCCAGCAGCTTAGATGCGGGTTACTCCTACGAGCAGTACTTC	CASSLDAGYSYEQYF
TRBJ2-7	11	TRBV29-1	TRBD1	NA	TGCAGCGTCTGGGACAGTTACGAGCAGTACTTC	CSVWDSYEQYF
TRBJ2-7	14	TRBV5-1	NA	NA	TGCGCCAGCAGCTGGAGGGACGGAGCCTACGAGCAGTACTTC	CASSWRDGAYEQYF
TRBJ2-1	16	TRBV5-6	NA	NA	TGTGCCAGCAGCTTCGATTCGGGGTCCTTTTACAATGAGCAGTTCTTC	CASSFDSGSFYNEQFF
TRBJ2-5	14	TRBV7-8	NA	NA	TGTGCCAGCAGCTTCGGTCGGTTGCTTCAGGGCCAGTACTTC	CASSFGRLLQGQYF
TRBJ1-5	16	TRBV7-2	TRBD1	few	TGTGCCAGCAGCTTAGGGACAGGGAGGGGGGATCAGCCCCAGCATTTT	CASSLGTGRGDQPQHF
TRBJ2-1	11	TRBV20-1	NA	NA	TGCAGTGCTTCCGGGTTACATGAGCAGTTCTTC	CSASGLHEQFF
TRBJ2-5	17	TRBV2	TRBD2	NA	TGTGCCAGCAGTGAAGATAAAGGACTAGCGGGAGGTGAGACCCAGTACTTC	CASSEDKGLAGGETQYF
TRBJ2-5	12	TRBV6-1	NA	NA	TGTGCCAGCAGAGCGGTGGGAGAGACCCAGTACTTC	CASRAVGETQYF
TRBJ1-1	15	TRBV28	TRBD1	NA	TGTGCCAGCAGTTCAACAGGGGGCGTTTATACTGAAGCTTTCTTT	CASSSTGGVYTEAFF
TRBJ2-2	16	TRBV18	TRBD1	NA	TGTGCCAGCTCACGACAGGGGACTTCGAACACCGGGGAGCTGTTTTTT	CASSRQGTSNTGELFF
TRBJ2-5	16	TRBV11-3	NA	NA	TGTGCCAGCAGCTTAGATTCGGCAGGGGACCAAGAGACCCAGTACTTC	CASSLDSAGDQETQYF
TRBJ2-1	16	TRBV10-2	TRBD2	NA	TGCGCCAGCAGGGGGACTAGCGGGAGGTCCTACAATGAGCAGTTCTTC	CASRGTSGRSYNEQFF
TRBJ2-1	15	TRBV27	NA	NA	TGTGCCAGCAGTGGCCCAGGGAGCTCCTACAATGAGCAGTTCTTC	CASSGPGSSYNEQFF
TRBJ2-7	15	TRBV6-5	TRBD1	NA	TGTGCCAGCAGTTATTCACCTGGACAGGGCTACGAGCAGTACTTC	CASSYSPGQGYEQYF